The next 20 T cell receptor beta chains were all read from a single sample in a study of T cell repertoires in Merkel cell carcinoma (dated by TCRdb to between 2018 and 2021). The library came from the immunoSEQ multiplex PCR assay. TCRdb's version of the immuneACCESS table is confined to in-frame rearrangements and falls short of the full clone set. An unresolved V gene accounts for under half of the shortfall where checked; the remainder is of unknown origin. The sample table lists more than 12,000 clones, 65% to 85% of them with a count of one. The ten largest account for 17% of the sample. The specimen sequenced was tumor tissue. The receptors derive from an adult with Merkel cell carcinoma.

The V gene is TRBV19, the J gene TRBJ2-1, with a tentative D call TRBD1 (6 bases). The germline gives CDR1 LNHDA, CDR2 SQIVND (reference sequence). This CDR3 has 12 residues. V was trimmed by 8 bases and J by 7 bases, leaving 12 bases between them. DNA for the CDR3: TGTGCCAGTGAGGGGACAACAAATGAGCAGTTCTTC. It codes for CASEGTTNEQFF.

Within the sample, this clone is medium-sized. V gene TRBV7-9 combines with J gene TRBJ2-7; 7 bases are a match to TRBD2. Germline V gene lookup returns CDR1 SEHNR and CDR2 FQNEAQ (reference sequence). The V segment lost 5 bases and the J segment 6 bases; nucleotides outside the gene matches: 13. The CDR3 length is 15 residues. CDR3 nucleotide sequence: TGTGCCAGCAGCAAAGACGGACTAGTATATATCGAGCAGTACTTC. Translation gives CASSKDGLVYIEQYF. Full variable domain (rest looked up from reference TRBV7-9 and TRBJ2-7): DTGVSQNPRHKITKRGQNVTFRCDPISEHNRLYWYRQTLGQGPEFLTYFQNEAQLEKSRLLSDRFSAERPKGSFSTLEIQRTEQGDSAMYLCASSKDGLVYIEQYFGPGTRLTVT.

The chain links TRBV6-5 to TRBJ1-1; 9 bases match TRBD1. V lost 8 bases to trimming and J lost 4 bases; unmatched junction nucleotides: 5. Germline values: CDR1 MNHEY, CDR2 SVGAGI. The CDR3 spans 13 residues. CDR3 in amino acids: CASGQGKGTEAFF. The CDR3 nucleotides are TGTGCCAGCGGACAGGGGAAAGGCACTGAAGCTTTCTTT.

In this sample, this clone is medium-sized (0.01 to 0.1%). The J gene is TRBJ1-1, the V gene TRBV7-2; D perhaps matches TRBD1 (5 bases). V was cut by 5 bases and J by 1 base, with 11 bases left in between. Germline CDR1 is SGHTA and CDR2 is FQGNSA. The CDR3 runs 14 residues. The CDR3 region is CASSPPTENTEAFF. CDR3 nucleotides: TGTGCCAGCAGCCCACCGACAGAGAACACTGAAGCTTTCTTT.

This clone turned up a few times. The CDR3: CASSYREAYYEQYF. Written as DNA, the CDR3 is TGTGCCAGCAGTTACAGGGAGGCATACTACGAGCAGTACTTC. The rearrangement links TRBV6-2 or TRBV6-3 to TRBJ2-7, with D possibly matching TRBD2 (6 bases). The CDR3 totals 14 residues. V lost 2 bases to trimming and J lost 3 bases, with 11 bases between them. Per germline, CDR1 MNHEY and CDR2 SVGEGT.

This sequence joins TRBV18 and TRBJ1-6; D is undetermined. Trimming cost V 3 bases and J 0 bases, with 0 bases left between them. CDR3 length: 13 amino acids. From germline, CDR1 is KGHSH and CDR2 LQKENI. The CDR3 bases are TGTGCCAGCTCACCCTCCTATAATTCACCCCTCCACTTT. Translating it yields CASSPSYNSPLHF.

This clone was observed a few times. CDR3 sequence reads: CASSVWEGYTF. CDR3 coding DNA: TGTGCCAGCAGTGTCTGGGAGGGCTACACCTTC. The chain employs TRBV2 and TRBJ1-2; D gene ambiguous. CDR1 is SNHLY and CDR2 is FYNNEI in the germline V gene. This CDR3 contains 11 residues. The V end was cut by 4 bases, the J end by 8 bases, with 8 bases between.

This CDR3 reads CASTSQGLTEAFF. Written as DNA, the CDR3 is TGTGCCAGCACCTCACAGGGGTTAACTGAAGCTTTCTTT. The chain couples TRBV6-5 to TRBJ1-1; 7 nucleotides match TRBD1. CDR3 length equals 13 residues. The trim removed 7 bases at V and 5 bases at J, leaving 7 bases unmatched. CDR1 and CDR2 (germline): MNHEY, SVGAGI.

This clone was observed a single time. The rearrangement uses TRBV19 and TRBJ2-1, with D possibly matching TRBD1 (6 bases). The V end was cut by 3 bases, the J end by 5 bases, with 11 bases between. This CDR3 contains 14 residues. Germline V gives CDR1 LNHDA, CDR2 SQIVND (reference sequence). The CDR3 nucleotides are TGTGCCAGTAGTATTATGCAGGGGCACAATGAGCAGTTCTTC. The encoded protein is CASSIMQGHNEQFF.

CDR3 in DNA: TGCAGTGCTAGTAGACACCAAGAGACCCAGTACTTC. This codes for CSASRHQETQYF. The rearrangement joins TRBV20-1 to TRBJ2-5; unclear D gene. The CDR3 length is 12 residues. Per the germline V gene, CDR1 is DFQATT and CDR2 is SNEGSKA (reference sequence). The V and J ends lost 3 bases and 0 bases respectively, with 5 bases between them.

The chain joins TRBV28 to TRBJ1-6; the D gene is possibly TRBD1 (6 bases). Looked up from germline, CDR1 is MDHEN and CDR2 is SYDVKM. CDR3 length: 13 amino acids. The ends were cut back, 7 bases at V and 10 bases at J, with 14 bases in the middle. CDR3: CASTSDSESPLHF. In DNA, the CDR3 is TGTGCCAGCACCTCGGACAGCGAATCACCCCTCCACTTT. The full variable domain, in which reference TRBV28 and TRBJ1-6 provide the parts outside the CDR3, is DVKVTQSSRYLVKRTGEKVFLECVQDMDHENMFWYRQDPGLGLRLIYFSYDVKMKEKGDIPEGYSVSREKKERFSLILESASTNQTSMYLCASTSDSESPLHFGNGTRLTVT.

The V and J genes are TRBV9 and TRBJ2-1; D remains unclear. Germline CDR1 reads SGDLS; CDR2 reads YYNGEE. The CDR3 length is 16 residues. Trimming cost V 0 bases and J 0 bases, with 10 bases left between them. CDR3 region: CASSVEPLSSYNEQFF. In nucleotides, the CDR3 is TGTGCCAGCAGCGTAGAACCCCTGAGCTCCTACAATGAGCAGTTCTTC.

The CDR3 DNA follows: TGTGCCAGCGGCCCGCTAACAGGGGAAAATGAGCAGTTCTTC. It translates to CASGPLTGENEQFF. V gene TRBV5-6 combines with J gene TRBJ2-1, with 7 bases that match TRBD1. The CDR3 runs to 14 residues. With 7 bases clipped from V and 7 bases from J, the junction kept 11 bases outside the gene matches. Germline CDR1 SGHDT, CDR2 YYEEEE. The full variable domain, with the rest looked up from reference TRBV5-6 and TRBJ2-1, is DAGVTQSPTHLIKTRGQQVTLRCSPKSGHDTVSWYQQALGQGPQFIFQYYEEEERQRGNFPDRFSGHQFPNYSSELNVNALLLGDSALYLCASGPLTGENEQFFGPGTRLTVL.

The chain links TRBV4-3 to TRBJ2-4; perhaps TRBD2 as D (6 bases). Germline V CDR1 and CDR2: LGHNA, YSLEER. The CDR3 totals 15 residues. Trimming stripped 0 bases from V and 7 bases from J, with 13 bases between. CDR3 loop: CASSQDRARGNIQYF. The CDR3 nucleotides are TGCGCCAGCAGCCAAGACCGGGCCCGGGGGAACATTCAGTACTTC.

This clone was seen just once. J is TRBJ2-7 and V is TRBV28; 7 bases match TRBD2. V trimming: 5 bases; J trimming: 2 bases; junction bases outside the gene matches: 6. CDR1 MDHEN and CDR2 SYDVKM come from the germline V gene. The CDR3 loop spans 14 amino acids. CDR3 residues: CASSPTGLTYEQYF. The CDR3 coding sequence is TGTGCCAGCAGTCCAACGGGACTAACCTACGAGCAGTACTTC. Looking up the rest from reference TRBV28 and TRBJ2-7 gives the full variable domain: DVKVTQSSRYLVKRTGEKVFLECVQDMDHENMFWYRQDPGLGLRLIYFSYDVKMKEKGDIPEGYSVSREKKERFSLILESASTNQTSMYLCASSPTGLTYEQYFGPGTRLTVT.

Notes on this clone: The identical CDR3 is also encoded by other nucleotide sequences in the sample. The V and J genes are TRBV5-4 and TRBJ2-2; no definite D call. The ends were cut back, 4 bases at V and 1 base at J, with 11 bases in the middle. CDR3 length equals 15 residues. Germline V gives CDR1 SGHNT, CDR2 YYREEE (reference sequence). For the CDR3, the DNA is TGTGCCAGCAGCCACCGGGCCCTGAACACCGGGGAGCTGTTTTTT. This translates into CASSHRALNTGELFF. Based on the CDR3 plus reference TRBV5-4 and TRBJ2-2, the full variable domain is ETGVTQSPTHLIKTRGQQVTLRCSSQSGHNTVSWYQQALGQGPQFIFQYYREEENGRGNFPPRFSGLQFPNYSSELNVNALELDDSALYLCASSHRALNTGELFFGEGSRLTVL.

The chain carries TRBV28 and TRBJ1-2; 7 positions agree with TRBD1. The CDR3 runs to 13 residues. V lost 6 bases, J lost 7 bases, and 8 bases stayed unmatched. Germline CDR1 and CDR2: MDHEN and SYDVKM. The DNA of the CDR3 is TGTGCCAGCAGAGGGACAGCCTGGGGTGGCTACACCTTC. It yields the protein CASRGTAWGGYTF.

This clone was recorded only once. The chain carries TRBV5-6 and TRBJ2-1; 10 bases fit TRBD2. The CDR3 extends over 15 amino acids. Germline lookup yields CDR1 SGHDT and CDR2 YYEEEE. V was pared by 1 base and J by 9 bases, with 7 bases of the junction left unmatched. The CDR3 is CASSLWLAGASEQFF. As DNA, the CDR3 is TGTGCCAGCAGCTTGTGGCTAGCGGGAGCCAGTGAGCAGTTCTTC.

CDR3 sequence (DNA): TGTGCCAGCAGCTCCTGGATGGAGGCTCAAGAGACCCAGTACTTC. It encodes CASSSWMEAQETQYF. This rearrangement joins TRBV7-9 to TRBJ2-5; a possible D gene is TRBD2 (5 bases). V was pared by 4 bases and J by 2 bases, with 14 bases between. The CDR3 spans 15 residues. Germline V gene data show CDR1 as SEHNR and CDR2 as FQNEAQ (reference sequence).

The V and J genes are TRBV5-1 and TRBJ1-4; TRBD1 is a possible D gene (6 bases). The CDR3 contains 16 residues. Germline loops: CDR1 SGHRS, CDR2 YFSETQ. The V end lost 5 bases, the J end lost 7 bases, and 21 bases lay between the germline ends. The CDR3, as DNA: TGCGCCAGCAGTCATGGTGGCGGGGGGGCCGTTGAAAAACTGTTTTTT. This codes for CASSHGGGGAVEKLFF.